This T cell receptor (beta chain) was recovered during a study of blood T cell repertoires in COVID-19 (dated by TCRdb to about 2020). About the study as a whole: The collaborator samples originated in the United States, Italy and Spain and spanned the acute and convalescent phases of COVID-19. The prospective study material was composed of cDNA or gDNA derived from T cells, B-cell-depleted T cells, or PBMCs. The dataset comprised deeply sampled blood TCRbeta repertoires from subjects exposed to, actively infected with, or recovered from COVID-19. The repertoires were released in a freely available public database meant as a resource for research on the immune response to SARS-CoV-2. Samples came from the ongoing ImmuneRACE study (first 160 participants) plus 1,254 subjects from 6 global collaborators. A de-identified subject ID, COVID-19 status, age in years and sex were almost always included in the sample metadata. Where available, HLA class I and class II types were taken from metadata supplied by the sample provider and were not determined by assay-based typing.

Overall study results and their limits: The quantity of clinical and demographic metadata differed by source and by participant and was supplied without curation.

From the cysteine through the phenylalanine, the CDR3 covers 13 amino acids. Only the CDR3 region is kept as DNA, spanning 39 bases read in frame from base 1. V is pared back by 7 bases and J by 4 bases, with 13 bases lying between the germline termini. CDR1 and CDR2 were assigned from the germline V gene (reference sequence) as LNHDA and SQIVND. Worth noting for this clone: This clone's antigen is unknown. One base away there is no much larger clone; base qualities are not given.

In Seattle, one collaborating source enrolled patients while the infection was active and tracked those patients longitudinally over the course of disease. Whole blood was collected in K2EDTA tubes by collaborating institutions according to the institutions' own protocols. Collaborator samples were shipped for TCRbeta analysis as frozen whole blood, isolated PBMCs, or DNA extracted from either sample type. TCRbeta CDR3 regions were amplified from genomic DNA by means of the immunoSEQ Assay, a bias-controlled multiplex PCR. The study's own analysis went as follows. The number of nucleated cells in each sample was estimated from the amplification of reference gene primers within the assay. To quantify the absolute abundance of each unique TCRbeta CDR3 rearrangement, sequence reads were collapsed and filtered. For each sample, productive Simpson clonality was calculated as the square root of Simpson's diversity index over productive rearrangements. This is the immuneACCESS table as TCRdb keeps it, with only in-frame sequences that have V and J called. A part of the clones is gone; compared with another copy, unresolved V genes explain less than half, and the rest is unexplained. D and trimming were read from the DNA, whereas the V and J calls and clone size are those reported in that table. The sample table lists some 300,000 clones, about 90% of them with a count of one. Roughly 5.9% of the sample comes from the top ten.

The origin of this receptor is a woman aged 45 to 65 with COVID-19, enrolled during active disease. This chain joins TRBV19 to TRBJ1-1, with TRBD1 tentatively as D gene (6 bases match). Material: peripheral blood. CDR3 protein: CASKRQVRTEAFF. The DNA is TGTGCCAGTAAAAGACAGGTCCGCACTGAAGCTTTCTTT.